The 16 T cell receptor beta chains in this list originate from one sample, sequenced in a study of Graves' ophthalmopathy and Graves' hyperthyroidism. RNA transcripts were the template, and TCR beta CDR3 regions were amplified from them. An opening RT-PCR round employed HTBI primers and preceded a second-round multiplex PCR. TCRdb ran MiXCR on the multiplex PCR reads and lists one entry per CDR3 protein. The sample contains roughly 160,000 distinct CDR3 sequences, around two fifths of which appear only once. Sequencing was carried out using peripheral blood. These receptors all stem from a man in his thirties or forties with Graves' ophthalmopathy.

About this clonotype: One junction end disagrees with the germline gene, perhaps due to a read error. The V gene is TRBV7-7, the J gene TRBJ2-5, with 9 bases aligning to TRBD1. Per the germline V gene, CDR1 is SSHAT and CDR2 is FNYEAQ (reference sequence). This CDR3 has 15 residues. The CDR3 here is CASSTRDRAQETQYF. CDR3 DNA sequence: TGTGCTAGCAGCACCCGGGACAGGGCCCAAGAGACCCAGTACTTC.

This chain uses TRBV10-3 with TRBJ2-7, with 9 bases matching TRBD1. The CDR3 is 15 amino acids. Germline V gene sequence: CDR1 ENHRY, CDR2 SYGVKD. The trim removed 5 bases at V and 4 bases at J, leaving 9 bases unmatched. The CDR3 spells CAISPDRGGTYEQYF. In nucleotides, the CDR3 is TGTGCCATCAGTCCAGACAGGGGGGGCACTTACGAGCAGTACTTC.

The sample holds many counts of this clonotype. J is TRBJ1-5 and V is TRBV2; TRBD1 agrees at 7 bases. CDR3 size: 15 residues. V dropped 6 bases and J dropped 4; count of bases not matched to a gene: 9. CDR1 and CDR2 from the germline V gene are SNHLY and FYNNEI. CDR3 coding DNA: TGTGCCAGCAGATTTGACAGGGTCGGAAATCAGCCCCAGCATTTT. It encodes CASRFDRVGNQPQHF.

The table lists this clonotype with many counts. The V call is TRBV30, the J call TRBJ1-1; D call uncertain. Trimming cost V 0 bases and J 0 bases, with 5 bases left between them. There are 13 residues in the CDR3. From germline, CDR1 is GTSNPN and CDR2 SVGIG (reference sequence). For the CDR3, the DNA is TGTGCCTGGAGTGTACTATTGAACACTGAAGCTTTCTTT. It translates to CAWSVLLNTEAFF.

The J gene is TRBJ1-1, the V gene TRBV6-1; D gene ambiguous. CDR1 MNHNS and CDR2 SASEGT come from the germline V gene. The CDR3 contains 13 residues. Trimming left V 4 bases short and J 5 bases short, with 11 bases between. CDR3 in amino acids: CASSAPELTEAFF. DNA of the CDR3: TGTGCCAGCAGTGCCCCGGAGTTAACTGAAGCTTTCTTT.

The chain carries TRBV19 and TRBJ2-6; no definite D call. Trimming shortened V by 6 bases and J by 0 bases, and 9 bases separated the two germline ends. CDR3 size: 15 residues. Germline lookup yields CDR1 LNHDA and CDR2 SQIVND (reference sequence). Written as DNA, the CDR3 is TGTGCCAGTAGCCACAGACGCTCTGGGGCCAACGTCCTGACTTTC. Its translation is CASSHRRSGANVLTF.

This chain links TRBV7-6 with TRBJ2-2, with a possible D match to TRBD1 (5 bases). This CDR3 comprises 14 residues. V was clipped by 6 bases and J by 2 bases, with 10 bases between them. Germline lookup yields CDR1 SGHVS and CDR2 FNYEAQ. The CDR3 DNA is TGTGCCAGCAGACCGACAGCTAACACCGGGGAGCTGTTTTTT. Its translation is CASRPTANTGELFF.

The CDR3 reads CASSYSRATEAFF. Here the CDR3 DNA reads TGTGCCAGCAGTTACAGCCGGGCCACTGAAGCTTTCTTT. J is TRBJ1-1 and V is TRBV6-5; no firm D call. Germline V CDR1 and CDR2: MNHEY, SVGAGI. V lost 2 bases to trimming and J lost 4 bases, with 8 bases between them. This CDR3 is built from 13 residues.

The chain has TRBV7-8 and TRBJ1-2; TRBD1 is a possible D gene (5 bases). Trimming took 5 bases from V and 3 from J, leaving 13 bases between them. This CDR3 region has 14 residues. The germline V gene encodes CDR1 SGHVS and CDR2 FQNEAQ. CDR3 nucleotide sequence: TGTGCCAGCAGCAAACTCTGGGGCGACTATGGCTACACCTTC. Translated: CASSKLWGDYGYTF.

This clonotype has at least ten counts. The V gene is TRBV30, the J gene TRBJ2-2; no clear D. CDR1 GTSNPN and CDR2 SVGIG come from the germline V gene (reference sequence). The CDR3 runs to 13 residues. The germline V and J ends were trimmed by 1 base and 2 bases, with 5 bases remaining between them. CDR3 loop: CAWSEVNTGELFF. The CDR3 region has the DNA TGTGCCTGGAGTGAGGTAAACACCGGGGAGCTGTTTTTT.

With regard to this clonotype: At one end the junction does not follow the germline gene, possibly because of a read error. The rearrangement uses TRBV11-3 and TRBJ2-7; 7 bases agree with TRBD1. Germline CDR1 is SGHNT and CDR2 is YENEEA. The CDR3 length is 15 residues. The CDR3 reads CASSPRDSPAYEQCF. CDR3 DNA sequence: TGTGCCAGCAGCCCTCGGGACAGCCCGGCCTACGAGCAGTGCTTC.

This clonotype was counted at least ten times. This rearrangement joins TRBV6-5 to TRBJ1-3; TRBD1 might be the D (5 bases). Germline V gives CDR1 MNHEY, CDR2 SVGAGI. The CDR3 has 16 amino acids. V dropped 5 bases and J dropped 1 base, with 15 bases sitting between them. CDR3: CASSTYAGRSGNTIYF. CDR3 in DNA: TGTGCCAGCAGTACTTACGCGGGACGTTCTGGAAACACCATATATTTT.

This clonotype came up many times. The rearrangement joins TRBV28 to TRBJ2-2, with TRBD1 as a possible D gene (6 bases). The CDR3 contains 16 residues. V lost 7 bases and J lost 4, with 19 bases in between. Per germline, CDR1 MDHEN and CDR2 SYDVKM. The CDR3, as DNA: TGTGCCAGCACCTTGGGGGCCCGGGGTGGCACCGGGGAGCTGTTTTTT. Translated: CASTLGARGGTGELFF.

V gene TRBV28 combines with J gene TRBJ2-7; D uncertain. Per the germline V gene, CDR1 is MDHEN and CDR2 is SYDVKM. This CDR3 comprises 14 residues. V lost 3 bases, J lost 1 base, and 10 bases lay in between. The CDR3 loop reads CASSFRVGSYEQYF. The CDR3 DNA reads TGTGCCAGCAGTTTTCGTGTGGGGTCCTACGAGCAGTACTTC.

This clonotype was observed at least ten times. The chain carries TRBV24-1 and TRBJ2-2; D is undetermined. Germline V gene lookup returns CDR1 KGHDR and CDR2 SFDVKD. The CDR3 has 13 residues. V lost 7 bases and J 4 bases, leaving 9 bases between the germline ends. The CDR3 loop reads CATSWGFTGELFF. The CDR3 bases are TGTGCCACCAGCTGGGGTTTCACCGGGGAGCTGTTTTTT.

The chain uses TRBV28 and TRBJ1-5, with 10 nucleotides matching TRBD1. This CDR3 region has 15 residues. Germline CDR1 and CDR2: MDHEN and SYDVKM. The V and J ends lost 6 bases and 4 bases, in that order; junction bases with no gene match: 6. The CDR3 DNA sequence: TGTGCCAGCAGGGCCCCGGGACAGGGGAATCAGCCCCAGCATTTT. Protein sequence: CASRAPGQGNQPQHF.